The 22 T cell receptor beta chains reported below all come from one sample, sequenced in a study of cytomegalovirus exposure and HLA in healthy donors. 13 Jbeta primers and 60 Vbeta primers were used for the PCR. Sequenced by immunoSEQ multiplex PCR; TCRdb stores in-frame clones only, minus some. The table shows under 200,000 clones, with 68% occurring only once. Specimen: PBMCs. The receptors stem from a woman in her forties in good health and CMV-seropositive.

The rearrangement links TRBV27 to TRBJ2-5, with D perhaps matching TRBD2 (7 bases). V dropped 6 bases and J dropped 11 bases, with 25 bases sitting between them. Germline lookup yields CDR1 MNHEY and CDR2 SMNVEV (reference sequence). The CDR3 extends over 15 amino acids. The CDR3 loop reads CASSRYRTDGREQYF. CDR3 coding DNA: TGTGCCAGCAGCCGATATAGGACAGATGGGCGGGAGCAGTACTTC.

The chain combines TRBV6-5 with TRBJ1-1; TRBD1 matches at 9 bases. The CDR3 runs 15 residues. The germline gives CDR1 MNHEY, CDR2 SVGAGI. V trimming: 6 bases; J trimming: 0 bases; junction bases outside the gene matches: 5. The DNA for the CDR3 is TGTGCCAGCAGGACAGGGGGGGCGATGAACACTGAAGCTTTCTTT. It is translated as CASRTGGAMNTEAFF.

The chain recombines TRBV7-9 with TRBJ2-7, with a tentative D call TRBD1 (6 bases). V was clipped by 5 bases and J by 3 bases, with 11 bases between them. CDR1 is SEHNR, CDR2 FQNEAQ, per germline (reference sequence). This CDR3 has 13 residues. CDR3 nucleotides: TGTGCCAGCAGCGTCGGGACACTCTACGAGCAGTACTTC. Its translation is CASSVGTLYEQYF.

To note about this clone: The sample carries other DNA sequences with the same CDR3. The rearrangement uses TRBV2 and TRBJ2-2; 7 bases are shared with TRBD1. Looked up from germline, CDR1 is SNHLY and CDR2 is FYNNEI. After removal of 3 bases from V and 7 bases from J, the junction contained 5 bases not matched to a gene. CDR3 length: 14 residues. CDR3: CASSEGQGVGELFF. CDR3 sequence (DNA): TGTGCCAGCAGTGAGGGTCAGGGGGTCGGGGAGCTGTTTTTT.

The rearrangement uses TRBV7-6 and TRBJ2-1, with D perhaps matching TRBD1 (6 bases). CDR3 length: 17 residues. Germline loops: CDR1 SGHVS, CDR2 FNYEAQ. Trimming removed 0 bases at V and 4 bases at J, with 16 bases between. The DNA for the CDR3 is TGTGCCAGCAGCTTAGCCGAACCGGGACAATCATACAATGAGCAGTTCTTC. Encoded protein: CASSLAEPGQSYNEQFF.

CDR3 in DNA: TGTGCCAGCAGAACCGGGACTAGCGGGAGTTCGTACCAAGAGACCCAGTACTTC. Translating it yields CASRTGTSGSSYQETQYF. This rearrangement joins TRBV7-3 to TRBJ2-5; 14 nucleotides agree with TRBD2. J gave up 0 bases and V 6 bases, and 9 bases lay outside the gene matches. The CDR3 consists of 18 residues. Germline V gene lookup returns CDR1 SGHTA and CDR2 FQGTGA. The full variable domain, completed using reference TRBV7-3 and TRBJ2-5, is GAGVSQTPSNKVTEKGKYVELRCDPISGHTALYWYRQSLGQGPEFLIYFQGTGAADDSGLPNDRFFAVRPEGSVSTLKIQRTERGDSAVYLCASRTGTSGSSYQETQYFGPGTRLLVL.

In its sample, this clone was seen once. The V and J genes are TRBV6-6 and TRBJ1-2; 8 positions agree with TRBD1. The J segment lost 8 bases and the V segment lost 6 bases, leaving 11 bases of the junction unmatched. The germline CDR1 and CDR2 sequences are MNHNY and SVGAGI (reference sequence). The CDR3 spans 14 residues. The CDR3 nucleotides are TGTGCCAGCAGATCCTCAGGGGGCTTAGACGGCTACACCTTC. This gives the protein CASRSSGGLDGYTF.

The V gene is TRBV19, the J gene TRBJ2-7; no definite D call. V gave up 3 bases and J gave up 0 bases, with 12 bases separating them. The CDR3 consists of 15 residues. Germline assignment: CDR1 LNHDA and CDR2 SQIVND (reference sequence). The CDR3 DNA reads TGTGCCAGTAGTATTTCACGCGGCTTCTCCTACGAGCAGTACTTC. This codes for CASSISRGFSYEQYF.

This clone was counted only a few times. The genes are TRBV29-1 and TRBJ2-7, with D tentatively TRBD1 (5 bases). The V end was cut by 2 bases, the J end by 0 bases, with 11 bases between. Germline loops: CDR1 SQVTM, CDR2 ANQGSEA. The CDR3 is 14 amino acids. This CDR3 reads CSVELTVSSYEQYF. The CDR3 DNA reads TGCAGCGTTGAATTGACAGTGAGCTCCTACGAGCAGTACTTC.

Written as DNA, the CDR3 is TGCAGCGTCGAGGTTTCGGCAGGGGCTTGTGGAGCTTTCTTT. It codes for CSVEVSAGACGAFF. V gene TRBV29-1 combines with J gene TRBJ1-1; perhaps TRBD1 as D (6 bases). In germline, CDR1 is SQVTM, CDR2 ANQGSEA. The CDR3 runs 14 residues. Deletions cut 6 bases from V and 10 bases from J, with 24 bases between.

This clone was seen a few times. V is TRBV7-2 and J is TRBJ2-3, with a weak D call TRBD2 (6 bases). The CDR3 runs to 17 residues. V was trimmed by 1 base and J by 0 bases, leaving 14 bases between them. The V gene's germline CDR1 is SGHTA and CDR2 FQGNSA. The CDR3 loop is CASSLGGLAGSTDTQYF. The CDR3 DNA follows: TGTGCCAGCAGCTTAGGGGGCCTGGCGGGGAGCACAGATACGCAGTATTTT.

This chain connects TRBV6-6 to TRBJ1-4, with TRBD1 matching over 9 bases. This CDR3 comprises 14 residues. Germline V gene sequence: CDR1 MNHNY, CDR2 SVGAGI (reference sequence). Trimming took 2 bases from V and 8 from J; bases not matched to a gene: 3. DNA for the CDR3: TGTGCCAGCAGTTACGGGACAGGGTCAGAAAAACTGTTTTTT. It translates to CASSYGTGSEKLFF.

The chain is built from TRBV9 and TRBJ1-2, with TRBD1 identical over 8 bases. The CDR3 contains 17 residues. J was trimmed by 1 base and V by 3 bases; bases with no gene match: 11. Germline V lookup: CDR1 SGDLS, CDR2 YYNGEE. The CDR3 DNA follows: TGTGCCAGCAGCGCAAGGCAGGGGGCCTCTTTTAACTATGGCTACACCTTC. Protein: CASSARQGASFNYGYTF.

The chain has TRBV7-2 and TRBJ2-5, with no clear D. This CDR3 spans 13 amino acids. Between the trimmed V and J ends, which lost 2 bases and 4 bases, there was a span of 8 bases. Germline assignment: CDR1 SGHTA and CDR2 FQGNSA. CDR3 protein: CASSLSSPETQYF. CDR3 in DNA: TGTGCCAGCAGCTTATCTTCCCCAGAGACCCAGTACTTC.

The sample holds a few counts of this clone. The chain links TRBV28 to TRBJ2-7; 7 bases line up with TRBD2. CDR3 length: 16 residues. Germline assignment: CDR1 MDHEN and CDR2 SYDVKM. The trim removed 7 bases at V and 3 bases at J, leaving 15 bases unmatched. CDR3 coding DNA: TGTGCCAGCACTGGAAGCGGGACTACACTCGGCTACGAGCAGTACTTC. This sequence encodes CASTGSGTTLGYEQYF.

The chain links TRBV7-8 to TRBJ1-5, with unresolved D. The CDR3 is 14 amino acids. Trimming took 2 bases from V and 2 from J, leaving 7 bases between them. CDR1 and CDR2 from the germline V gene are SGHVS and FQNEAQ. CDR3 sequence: CASSLYSGNQPQHF. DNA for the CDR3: TGTGCCAGCAGCTTATACAGTGGCAATCAGCCCCAGCATTTT.

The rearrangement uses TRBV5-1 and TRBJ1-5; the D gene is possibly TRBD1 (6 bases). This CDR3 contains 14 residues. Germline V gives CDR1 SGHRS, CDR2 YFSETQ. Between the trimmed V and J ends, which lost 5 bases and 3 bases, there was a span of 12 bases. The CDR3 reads CASSEQGDNQPQHF. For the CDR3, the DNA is TGCGCCAGCAGTGAACAGGGAGACAATCAGCCCCAGCATTTT.

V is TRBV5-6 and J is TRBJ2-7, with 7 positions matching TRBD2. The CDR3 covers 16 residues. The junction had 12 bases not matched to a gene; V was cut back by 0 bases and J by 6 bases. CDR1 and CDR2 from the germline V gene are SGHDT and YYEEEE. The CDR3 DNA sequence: TGTGCCAGCAGCTTGGCGGTCGGGAGGAGGGTTCGCGAGCAGTACTTC. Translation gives CASSLAVGRRVREQYF.

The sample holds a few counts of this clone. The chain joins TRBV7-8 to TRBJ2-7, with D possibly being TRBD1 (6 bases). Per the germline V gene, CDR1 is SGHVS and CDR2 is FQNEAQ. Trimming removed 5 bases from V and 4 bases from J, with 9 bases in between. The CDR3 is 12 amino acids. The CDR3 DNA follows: TGTGCCAGCAGCGGCAGGGGATACGAGCAGTACTTC. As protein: CASSGRGYEQYF. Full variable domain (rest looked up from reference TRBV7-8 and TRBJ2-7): GAGVSQSPRYKVAKRGQDVALRCDPISGHVSLFWYQQALGQGPEFLTYFQNEAQLDKSGLPSDRFFAERPEGSVSTLKIQRTQQEDSAVYLCASSGRGYEQYFGPGTRLTVT.

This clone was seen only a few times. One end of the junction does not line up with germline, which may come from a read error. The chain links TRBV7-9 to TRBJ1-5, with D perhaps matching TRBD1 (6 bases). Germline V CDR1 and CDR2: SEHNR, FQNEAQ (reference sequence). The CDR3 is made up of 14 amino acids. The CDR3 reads CASSMTGDNQPQNF. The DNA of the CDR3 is TGTGCCAGCAGCATGACAGGTGACAATCAGCCCCAGAATTTT.

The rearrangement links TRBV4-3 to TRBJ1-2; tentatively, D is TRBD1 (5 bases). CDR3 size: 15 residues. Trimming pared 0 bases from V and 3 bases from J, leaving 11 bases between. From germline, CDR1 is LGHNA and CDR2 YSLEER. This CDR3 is CASSQDPGLHYGYTF. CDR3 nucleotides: TGCGCCAGCAGCCAAGATCCAGGGTTGCACTATGGCTACACCTTC.

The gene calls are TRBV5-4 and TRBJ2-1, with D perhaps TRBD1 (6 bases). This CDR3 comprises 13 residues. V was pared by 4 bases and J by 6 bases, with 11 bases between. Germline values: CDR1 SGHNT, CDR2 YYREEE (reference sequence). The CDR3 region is CASSAGQPNEQFF. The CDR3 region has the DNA TGTGCCAGCAGCGCAGGACAGCCCAATGAGCAGTTCTTC.